This TCR delta chain was observed in a study of gamma-delta T cells after stem cell transplantation. CDR1 and CDR2 (germline): GEAIGNYY, EKD. V lost 0 bases and J 8 bases, leaving 27 bases between the germline ends. CDR3 size: 18 residues. A word on this clone: This could be a read error, since a much larger clone is one nucleotide away.

TCRdb fed the RT-PCR reads to CATT. The table includes around 2,000 delta-chain clones, approximately 0.32% detected once. Sequencing used gamma-delta T cells. The TCR was taken from a human donor. It is not recorded whose cells these are; they may come from a transplant donor. The V and J genes are TRDV2 and TRDJ1; tentatively, D is TRDD3 (10 bases). CDR3 in DNA: TGTGCCTGTGACACCGTCCTTCCTACGCGGGGGATACGCCCGAAACTCATCTTT. Protein: CACDTVLPTRGIRPKLIF.